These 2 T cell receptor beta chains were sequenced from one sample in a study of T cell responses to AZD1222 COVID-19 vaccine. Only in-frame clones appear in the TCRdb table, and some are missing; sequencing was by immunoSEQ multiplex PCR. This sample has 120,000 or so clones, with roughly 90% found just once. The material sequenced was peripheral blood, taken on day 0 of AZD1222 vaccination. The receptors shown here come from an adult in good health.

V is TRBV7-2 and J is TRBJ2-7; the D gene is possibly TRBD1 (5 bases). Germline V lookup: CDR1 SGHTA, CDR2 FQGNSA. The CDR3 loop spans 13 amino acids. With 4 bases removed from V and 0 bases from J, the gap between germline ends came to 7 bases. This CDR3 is CASSSQASYEQYF. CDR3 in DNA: TGTGCCAGCAGCTCACAGGCCTCCTACGAGCAGTACTTC. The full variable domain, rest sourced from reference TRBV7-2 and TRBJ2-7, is GAGVSQSPSNKVTEKGKDVELRCDPISGHTALYWYRQSLGQGLEFLIYFQGNSAPDKSGLPSDRFSAERTGGSVSTLTIQRTQQEDSAVYLCASSSQASYEQYFGPGTRLTVT.

CDR3 in amino acids: CAWAPDRDSYEQYF. Written as DNA, the CDR3 is TGTGCCTGGGCACCTGACCGGGACTCCTACGAGCAGTACTTC. This sequence joins TRBV30 and TRBJ2-7, with D perhaps matching TRBD2 (5 bases). The CDR3 has 14 amino acids. V was shortened by 5 bases and J by 0 bases, with 14 bases between the two germline ends. Germline values: CDR1 GTSNPN, CDR2 SVGIG (reference sequence).